This T cell receptor (beta chain) derives from a study of T cell responses to AZD1222 COVID-19 vaccine. Here immunoSEQ multiplex PCR was the method, and the copy in TCRdb shows in-frame clones only, minus some. Here the sample spans 100,000 to 150,000 clones, roughly nine tenths being singletons. Between the trimmed V and J ends, which lost 3 bases and 6 bases, there was a span of 17 bases. The CDR3 is 15 amino acids. The germline CDR1 and CDR2 sequences are SGHDT and YYEEEE. The sequencing used peripheral blood, collected on day 0 of AZD1222 vaccination. This receptor was identified in an adult in good health. V is TRBV5-6 and J is TRBJ2-3; D not resolved. CDR3 bases: TGTGCCAGCAGCTCCCTGAACACGGTTAGGGATACGCAGTATTTT. Translating gives CASSSLNTVRDTQYF.